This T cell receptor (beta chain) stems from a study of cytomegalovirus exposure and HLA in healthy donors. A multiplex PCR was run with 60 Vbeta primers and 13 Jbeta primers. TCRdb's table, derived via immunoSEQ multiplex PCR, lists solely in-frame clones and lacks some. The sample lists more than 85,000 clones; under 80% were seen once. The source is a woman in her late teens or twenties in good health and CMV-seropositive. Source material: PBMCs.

Here the CDR3 reads CASSLFEAYEQYF. DNA of the CDR3: TGTGCCAGCAGCTTATTTGAAGCTTACGAGCAGTACTTC. V is TRBV7-2 and J is TRBJ2-7, with D uncertain. This CDR3 has 13 residues. Germline V lookup: CDR1 SGHTA, CDR2 FQGNSA. Trimming removed 2 bases from V and 4 bases from J, with 9 bases in between.